One sample yielded the 7 T cell receptor beta chains listed below, sequenced in a study of blood T cell repertoires in COVID-19. Assay: immunoSEQ multiplex PCR; the TCRdb copy retains only in-frame clones and omits some. The profile shows approximately 120,000 clones, roughly 87% of them singletons. Sequenced material: peripheral blood. Receptors originate from a man aged 80 or over with active or convalescent COVID-19.

The genes are TRBV9 and TRBJ1-6; maybe TRBD1 (5 bases). Trimming took off 0 bases at V and 10 bases at J, with 14 bases between the two ends. The germline V gene encodes CDR1 SGDLS and CDR2 YYNGEE. The CDR3 totals 15 residues. In DNA form, the CDR3 reads TGTGCCAGCAGCGTAGGGTCACGACGGGGGTCACCCCTCCACTTT. This translates into CASSVGSRRGSPLHF.

This clone was observed once. This chain links TRBV7-3 with TRBJ2-2; a weak D match, TRBD2 (5 bases). V was clipped by 5 bases and J by 8 bases, with 9 bases between them. Germline V gene lookup returns CDR1 SGHTA and CDR2 FQGTGA. The CDR3 has 12 amino acids. CDR3 in DNA: TGTGCCAGCAGCCCCCGGGGTGGGGAGCTGTTTTTT. It encodes CASSPRGGELFF.

This clone was recorded a few times. This chain uses TRBV15 with TRBJ2-7, with 12 nucleotides matching TRBD2. The V gene end was trimmed by 5 bases and the J gene end by 6 bases; junction bases not matched to a gene: 11. The germline V gene encodes CDR1 LNHNV and CDR2 YYDKDF (reference sequence). The CDR3 consists of 16 residues. The DNA for the CDR3 is TGTGCCACCAGCCCTCGTCGACAGACTAGCGGGAGCGAGCAGTACTTC. Amino acid sequence: CATSPRRQTSGSEQYF.

This rearrangement joins TRBV29-1 to TRBJ2-3, with D possibly matching TRBD1 (5 bases). V gave up 4 bases and J gave up 4 bases, with 18 bases separating them. Per the germline V gene, CDR1 is SQVTM and CDR2 is ANQGSEA. This CDR3 has 15 amino acids. CDR3 protein: CSVGGRVVLADTQYF. CDR3 DNA: TGCAGCGTTGGTGGCAGGGTAGTATTGGCAGATACGCAGTATTTT.

The chain employs TRBV30 and TRBJ2-7, with a possible D match to TRBD1 (7 bases). Per germline, CDR1 GTSNPN and CDR2 SVGIG (reference sequence). Trimming removed 1 base at V and 4 bases at J, with 29 bases between. The CDR3 is 19 amino acids. CDR3 in amino acids: CAWSGLHKARGRDQYEQYF. The CDR3 region has the DNA TGTGCCTGGAGTGGACTCCACAAAGCAAGGGGGCGGGATCAGTACGAGCAGTACTTC.

The chain carries TRBV6-5 and TRBJ1-1, with D tentatively TRBD1 (6 bases). CDR1 is MNHEY, CDR2 SVGAGI, per germline. V was cut by 6 bases and J by 4 bases, with 12 bases left in between. The length of the CDR3 is 13 residues. CDR3 residues: CASRRPGVTEAFF. CDR3 coding DNA: TGTGCCAGCAGAAGACCAGGGGTCACTGAAGCTTTCTTT.

The chain links TRBV5-1 to TRBJ2-7; 10 nucleotides agree with TRBD1. From germline, CDR1 is SGHRS and CDR2 YFSETQ. The CDR3 runs 14 residues. Trimming took 4 bases from V and 6 from J; bases not matched to a gene: 7. CDR3 sequence: CASSANDRGLEQYF. As DNA, the CDR3 is TGCGCCAGCAGCGCTAATGACAGGGGGCTCGAGCAGTACTTC.